This TCR beta chain is from a study of T cell responses to AZD1222 COVID-19 vaccine. Whole-study findings and limits: Elevations in Spike-specific TCR breadth and depth followed administration of two AZD1222 doses. Recipients of AZD1222 seropositive at baseline numbered only 5 to 7.

Notes on this clone: The antigen remains unidentified.

Here immunoSEQ multiplex PCR was the method, and the copy in TCRdb shows in-frame clones only, minus some. The sample has some 180,000 clones; around 92% are singletons. Source: peripheral blood, taken on day 0 of AZD1222 vaccination. The clonotype originates from an adult in good health.

The CDR3 region is CASSVGSDYGYTF. The CDR3 nucleotides read TGTGCCAGCAGTGTAGGCAGTGACTATGGCTACACCTTC. The V call is TRBV2, the J call TRBJ1-2; D is undetermined. CDR3 length: 13 amino acids. CDR1 is SNHLY and CDR2 is FYNNEI in the germline V gene. The germline V and J ends were trimmed by 4 bases and 3 bases, with 9 bases remaining between them. The complete variable domain, with remaining parts taken from reference TRBV2 and TRBJ1-2, reads EPEVTQTPSHQVTQMGQEVILRCVPISNHLYFYWYRQILGQKVEFLVSFYNNEISEKSEIFDDQFSVERPDGSNFTLKIRSTKLEDSAMYFCASSVGSDYGYTFGSGTRLTVV.